These 29 T cell receptor beta chains share one sample of origin, sequenced in a study of tumor-infiltrating lymphocytes in primary liver carcinoma. From 500 ng total RNA, TCR beta cDNA was generated with a primer in the constant region. Libraries for TCR beta were built through three nested multiplex PCR rounds, which together made up a slightly modified ARM-PCR procedure. Investigators reported that the first two PCR rounds, at 10 to 11 cycles each, used TRBV1-TRBV30 forward primers with a C-beta reverse primer. From the multiplex PCR reads, TCRdb called clonotypes with MiXCR, one entry per CDR3 protein. The data contain 20,000 to 25,000 distinct CDR3 sequences, 80% of them singletons. From unsorted bulk tissue weighing roughly 19-32 mg, DNA and RNA were co-extracted. Sequencing was done on a sample of liver tumor tissue from sampling region 2. This sample's subset: tumor region T2, inferior pole. Source of these receptors: a woman in her twenties or thirties with primary liver carcinoma and hepatitis B virus infection.

Comment on this clonotype: The CDR3 end shows no conserved phenylalanine or tryptophan, and so a read error is likely. It is unclear where the CDR3 begins or ends on the DNA, so no DNA is shown, and the CDR3 is as TCRdb lists it. The V call is TRBV11-2, the J call TRBJ1-4; TRBD1, the table's D call, was not compared with the DNA. Ends included, the CDR3 has 16 residues. CDR1 is SGHAT and CDR2 is FQNNGV in the germline V gene. The CDR3 region is CTSSLFQGSTNEKLFL.

About this clonotype: Without the conserved terminal phenylalanine or tryptophan, this CDR3 likely stems from a read error. The chain carries TRBV30 and TRBJ2-2, with D possibly called TRBD1 or TRBD2 (6 bases each). Germline V gene lookup returns CDR1 GTSNPN and CDR2 SVGIG (reference sequence). The CDR3 runs 13 residues. Trimming pared 0 bases from V and 8 bases from J, leaving 10 bases between. CDR3 nucleotide sequence: TGTGCCTGGAGTGTGGGGGGCAAGGGGGAGCTGTTTTCT. Residues: CAWSVGGKGELFS.

This clonotype was detected many times. A much larger clone differs from this one at a single base, so this may be a read error. This CDR3 is missing its conserved last phenylalanine or tryptophan, likely due to a read error. No DNA is shown, since the ends of the CDR3 on it are uncertain; the CDR3 is the one TCRdb lists. CDR3 amino acids: CASGLDRL. The rearrangement uses TRBV7-9 and TRBJ1-2. Germline V gene sequence: CDR1 SEHNR, CDR2 FQNEAQ (reference sequence). The CDR3 extends over 8 residues, inclusive of both ends.

About this clonotype itself: One junction end does not reproduce the germline sequence, and a read error may be involved. This rearrangement joins TRBV11-3 to TRBJ2-7, with D possibly matching TRBD2 (6 bases). The CDR3 is 15 residues long. Germline-derived CDR1 and CDR2 are SGHNT and YENEEA. CDR3 coding DNA: TGTGCCCGCAGCTGGGGGACTGGTCCTGCCTACGAGCAATACTTC. Its protein product is CARSWGTGPAYEQYF.

A note on this clonotype: The conserved phenylalanine or tryptophan is not found at the CDR3 terminus, so this likely reflects a read error. The chain has TRBV28 and TRBJ2-7; weak D call: TRBD2 (6 bases). The germline V and J ends were trimmed by 7 bases and 3 bases, with 22 bases remaining between them. Germline V gene lookup returns CDR1 MDHEN and CDR2 SYDVKM. CDR3 length: 16 amino acids. The CDR3 loop is CASNSKPCGVFYEQYL. The CDR3 DNA reads as TGTGCCAGCAATTCAAAGCCTTGCGGGGTATTCTACGAGCAGTACTTA.

This clonotype came up once. The junction departs from the called germline gene at one end, perhaps through a read error. The chain has TRBV11-2 and TRBJ2-5; D gene unclear. The CDR3 spans 12 residues. Per the germline V gene, CDR1 is SGHAT and CDR2 is FQNNGV. The CDR3 loop is CANSLGLETQYF. The CDR3 DNA is TGTGCCAACAGCTTGGGGTTAGAGACCCAATACTTC.

V and J are TRBV9 and TRBJ2-2; D perhaps matches TRBD1 (6 bases). Germline V gene sequence: CDR1 SGDLS, CDR2 YYNGEE. V gave up 8 bases and J gave up 4 bases, with 15 bases separating them. The CDR3 is 14 amino acids. The CDR3 reads CARGVEQGTGELFF. The CDR3 DNA reads TGTGCCAGGGGCGTCGAACAGGGCACCGGGGAGCTGTTTTTT.

On this clonotype: At one end, the junction sequence differs from germline, possibly due to a read error. The chain carries TRBV12-3 or TRBV12-4 and TRBJ2-3, with a possible D match to TRBD2 (5 bases). This CDR3 is 15 amino acids long. The chain's CDR3 is CASNFPPPSTDTQYF. The CDR3 DNA reads as TGTGCCAGCAATTTTCCCCCTCCTAGCACGGATACTCAGTATTTT.

The chain uses TRBV28 and TRBJ2-5; D gene uncertain. The germline V and J ends were trimmed by 9 bases and 2 bases, with 16 bases remaining between them. Germline V gene lookup returns CDR1 MDHEN and CDR2 SYDVKM. This CDR3 comprises 14 residues. The CDR3 DNA reads TGTGCCAGTCCCCCCTGGGGTTGGCAAGAGACCCAGTACTTC. This sequence encodes CASPPWGWQETQYF.

With respect to this clonotype: A much larger clone is a single base away; this may be a read error. The chain uses TRBV20-1 and TRBJ2-3; D not resolved. Germline loops: CDR1 DFQATT, CDR2 SNEGSKA (reference sequence). The CDR3 contains 14 residues. V was pared by 0 bases and J by 0 bases, with 7 bases between. The CDR3 DNA is TGCAGTGCTAGAGAGGGAACTAGCACAGATACGCAGTATTTT. This sequence encodes CSAREGTSTDTQYF.

Turning to this clonotype: The CDR3 does not end in the conserved phenylalanine or tryptophan, so this is likely a read error. The chain recombines TRBV11-2 with TRBJ1-5; D is undetermined. The germline V gene has CDR1 SGHAT and CDR2 FQNNGV. This CDR3 is 15 amino acids long. CDR3 DNA sequence: TGTGCCAGCAACTTAGAGCCATCCCCGTTTCAGCCCCAGCATATT. Its protein is CASNLEPSPFQPQHI.

V gene TRBV5-4 combines with J gene TRBJ2-3, with a tentative D call TRBD1 (5 bases). CDR3 length: 17 residues. Germline V gives CDR1 SGHNT, CDR2 YYREEE (reference sequence). The CDR3 loop reads CVRSIDGHPPPTDTQYF. CDR3 coding DNA: TGTGTCAGGAGCATAGACGGACACCCTCCACCCACAGATACGCAGTATTTT.

Turning to this clonotype: This is likely a read error, given that the CDR3 carries no conserved phenylalanine or tryptophan at its end. The V gene is TRBV6-1, the J gene TRBJ1-2; no firm D call. Germline V lookup: CDR1 MNHNS, CDR2 SASEGT. The CDR3 is 18 residues long. The CDR3 sequence: CAGSERFLILRSNYGYTL. The CDR3 nucleotides read TGTGCCGGCAGTGAACGGTTCCTTATCCTTAGATCTAACTATGGCTACACCTTA.

Comment on this clonotype: Relative to the germline gene, one junction end is altered; a read error may explain this. The chain is built from TRBV10-3 and TRBJ1-1, with a weak D call TRBD1 (6 bases). This CDR3 has 15 amino acids. Germline V gene sequence: CDR1 ENHRY, CDR2 SYGVKD. As DNA, the CDR3 is TGTACCATCAGAACCGGGACAACGCTGAACACTGAAGCATTCTTT. Translating gives CTIRTGTTLNTEAFF.

As for this clonotype: This could be a read error, since a much larger clone is one nucleotide away. This chain joins TRBV10-3 and TRBJ2-1; D not resolved. The CDR3 runs 14 residues. Germline V lookup: CDR1 ENHRY, CDR2 SYGVKD. Here the CDR3 reads CAISESRAADEQLF. For the CDR3, the DNA is TGTGCCATCAGTGAGTCTAGGGCGGCCGATGAGCAGCTCTTC.

Points on this clonotype: The junction shows a germline mismatch at one end, possibly a read error. CDR3 loop: CASSLKRGRLNVAFF. CDR3 bases: TGTGCCAGTAGCTTAAAGAGAGGGAGGTTAAATGTAGCTTTCTTT. The chain employs TRBV11-2 and TRBJ1-1; D remains unclear. CDR3 size: 15 residues. Germline-derived CDR1 and CDR2 are SGHAT and FQNNGV. The full variable domain, in which reference TRBV11-2 and TRBJ1-1 provide the parts outside the CDR3, is EAGVAQSPRYKIIEKRQSVAFWCNPISGHATLYWYQQILGQGPKLLIQFQNNGVVDDSQLPKDRFSAERLKGVDSTLKIQPAKLEDSAVYLCASSLKRGRLNVAFFGQGTRLTVV.

In regard to this clonotype: Germline and junction disagree at one end, which may indicate a read error. The V gene is TRBV4-2, the J gene TRBJ2-1, with D perhaps matching TRBD2 (6 bases). The CDR3 length is 14 residues. The germline V gene has CDR1 LGHNA and CDR2 YNFKEQ. CDR3 protein: CAISQEARGNERFF. The CDR3 DNA is TGTGCCATCAGCCAAGAAGCCCGGGGGAATGAGCGGTTCTTC.

With regard to this clonotype: One end of the junction fails to match germline, which may point to a read error. Written as DNA, the CDR3 is TGTGCCAGCAGTGTACGGTTTCTGGTCCTTAGATCTAACTATAGCTACACCTTC. It codes for CASSVRFLVLRSNYSYTF. The chain carries TRBV6-1 and TRBJ1-2; D not certain. The CDR3 runs 18 residues. Germline CDR1 reads MNHNS; CDR2 reads SASEGT.

This clonotype is labeled hyperexpanded (1% or more). The rearrangement uses TRBV6-5 and TRBJ2-7, with a possible D match to TRBD1 (6 bases). Per the germline V gene, CDR1 is MNHEY and CDR2 is SVGAGI. Trimming stripped 2 bases from V and 0 bases from J, with 11 bases between. The CDR3 is made up of 15 amino acids. In DNA form, the CDR3 reads TGTGCCAGCAGTTACAAGGACAGCAGCTCCTACGAGCAGTACTTC. Its protein is CASSYKDSSSYEQYF.

Note on this clonotype: Mismatch with germline at one junction end may stem from a read error. CDR3 loop: CASSWRQGEGTRYF. The CDR3 coding sequence is TGTGCCAGCAGCTGGAGACAGGGGGAAGGGACCCGGTACTTC. The V and J genes are TRBV11-2 and TRBJ2-5; 9 nucleotides agree with TRBD1. Looked up from germline, CDR1 is SGHAT and CDR2 is FQNNGV. CDR3 length: 14 amino acids. Looking up the rest from reference TRBV11-2 and TRBJ2-5 gives the full variable domain: EAGVAQSPRYKIIEKRQSVAFWCNPISGHATLYWYQQILGQGPKLLIQFQNNGVVDDSQLPKDRFSAERLKGVDSTLKIQPAKLEDSAVYLCASSWRQGEGTRYFGPGTRLLVL.

The chain joins TRBV6-5 to TRBJ1-1; TRBD1 matches 8 bases. Germline V gene sequence: CDR1 MNHEY, CDR2 SVGAGI. Trimming removed 6 bases from V and 6 bases from J; junction bases left unmatched: 6. This CDR3 comprises 13 residues. The CDR3 DNA follows: TGTGCCAGCAGATACGACAGGGGAGCTGAAGCTTTCTTT. Translating gives CASRYDRGAEAFF.

Of note for this clonotype: Here the CDR3 omits its conserved ending phenylalanine or tryptophan, so a read error is the likely source. The chain uses TRBV5-1 and TRBJ2-7; D is perhaps TRBD1 (6 bases). The CDR3 has 13 amino acids. The germline V gene has CDR1 SGHRS and CDR2 YFSETQ. The DNA of the CDR3 is TGCGCCAGCAGCTGGGACAAGGCCTACAAGCAGTACCTC. Protein sequence: CASSWDKAYKQYL.

Comment on this clonotype: Germline and junction disagree at one end, which may indicate a read error. V is TRBV11-2 and J is TRBJ1-4; no firm D call. CDR3 length: 16 amino acids. CDR1 is SGHAT and CDR2 is FQNNGV in the germline V gene. The CDR3 sequence: CTSSMFHGSTNERLFF. The CDR3, as DNA: TGTACCAGCAGCATGTTTCACGGATCAACTAATGAAAGACTGTTTTTT. The full variable domain, completed using reference TRBV11-2 and TRBJ1-4, is EAGVAQSPRYKIIEKRQSVAFWCNPISGHATLYWYQQILGQGPKLLIQFQNNGVVDDSQLPKDRFSAERLKGVDSTLKIQPAKLEDSAVYLCTSSMFHGSTNERLFFGSGTQLSVL.

About this clonotype: This CDR3 is missing its conserved last phenylalanine or tryptophan, likely due to a read error. The chain uses TRBV6-1 and TRBJ1-2; no firm D call. CDR1 is MNHNS and CDR2 is SASEGT in the germline V gene. CDR3 length equals 18 residues. CDR3 in DNA: TGTGCCAGCAGTGAACGGTTCCTGGTCCTTGAATCTAATTATGGCTACACCTTG. This codes for CASSERFLVLESNYGYTL.

Points on this clonotype: The missing conserved phenylalanine or tryptophan at the end of this CDR3 makes a read error likely. No DNA is shown, since the ends of the CDR3 on it are uncertain; the CDR3 is the one TCRdb lists. J is TRBJ2-7 and V is TRBV5-6. The CDR3 numbers 15 amino acids, ends counted. Per germline, CDR1 SGHDT and CDR2 YYEEEE. CDR3 sequence reads: CDSSLNTGSSYEQYL.

A remark on this clonotype: A read error is possible here, since a much larger clone lies one base away. This chain links TRBV6-2 or TRBV6-3 with TRBJ2-1; 7 bases are a match to TRBD1. The junction had 12 bases not matched to a gene; V was cut back by 10 bases and J by 15 bases. This CDR3 comprises 11 residues. CDR1 and CDR2 from the germline V gene are MNHEY and SVGEGT. The CDR3 reads CATSPSRGRFF. CDR3 coding DNA: TGTGCCACCTCCCCGTCGAGGGGGCGGTTCTTC.

Comments on this clonotype: Without the conserved terminal phenylalanine or tryptophan, this CDR3 likely stems from a read error. It is unclear where the CDR3 begins or ends on the DNA, so no DNA is shown, and the CDR3 is as TCRdb lists it. V usage is TRBV6-5 and J usage is TRBJ2-2; TRBD1, as called in the table, went unchecked against the DNA. The CDR3 is 13 amino acids long, termini counted. Germline V gene lookup returns CDR1 MNHEY and CDR2 SVGAGI. CDR3 residues: CASTQGRTGEPFS.

Details on this clonotype: This CDR3 is missing its conserved last phenylalanine or tryptophan, likely due to a read error. The chain carries TRBV4-3 and TRBJ1-6; 7 bases are a match to TRBD1. CDR3 length: 17 residues. Per germline, CDR1 LGHNA and CDR2 YSLEER. The CDR3 here is CAGSQDLTGIRLSPLHL. The DNA of the CDR3 is TGCGCCGGCAGCCAAGATCTGACAGGGATTAGACTATCACCCCTCCACCTT.

This rearrangement joins TRBV6-2 or TRBV6-3 to TRBJ2-1, with D perhaps matching TRBD2 (5 bases). Per the germline V gene, CDR1 is MNHEY and CDR2 is SVGEGT. The CDR3 is 14 amino acids. The V end was cut by 2 bases, the J end by 3 bases, with 8 bases between. CDR3 bases: TGTGCCAGCAGTTACCATAGCGTCTACAATGAGCAGTTCTTC. Amino acid sequence: CASSYHSVYNEQFF.